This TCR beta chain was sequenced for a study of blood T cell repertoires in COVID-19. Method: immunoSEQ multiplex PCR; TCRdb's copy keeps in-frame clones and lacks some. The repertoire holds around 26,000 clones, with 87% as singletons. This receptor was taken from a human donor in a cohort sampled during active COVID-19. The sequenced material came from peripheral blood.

CDR3 region: CATSDLGERYEQYF. The CDR3 DNA is TGTGCCACCAGTGATTTAGGAGAGAGGTACGAGCAGTACTTC. This chain connects TRBV24-1 to TRBJ2-7; D not certain. CDR1 KGHDR and CDR2 SFDVKD come from the germline V gene. The CDR3 runs 14 residues. The V and J ends lost 1 base and 4 bases respectively, with 10 bases between them.